What follows are 18 T cell receptor beta chains derived from one specimen sequenced in a study of T-cell memory formation after mild COVID-19. One entry per CDR3 protein, called by TCRdb with MiXCR from the 5' RACE reads. Among fewer than 700,000 distinct CDR3 sequences listed, less than 25% were seen once. Specimen: PBMCs or a T cell subset sorted from them (not recorded which). The source of these receptors is an adult woman who had mild COVID-19 (a few samples of this study predate the infection). Cell type and time point are not known.

This clonotype showed up just a few times. The chain combines TRBV24-1 with TRBJ2-1; TRBD2 agrees at 9 bases. The CDR3 is made up of 15 amino acids. V gave up 0 bases and J gave up 9 bases; unmatched junction bases: 5. Germline V gene lookup returns CDR1 KGHDR and CDR2 SFDVKD. CDR3 in amino acids: CATSDLRTSVSEQFF. CDR3 bases: TGTGCCACCAGTGATTTGCGGACTAGCGTAAGTGAGCAGTTCTTC.

The V and J genes are TRBV18 and TRBJ1-4; D ambiguous. The CDR3 totals 16 residues. Trimming removed 4 bases at V and 7 bases at J, with 19 bases between. CDR1 and CDR2 from the germline V gene are KGHSH and LQKENI. The CDR3 sequence: CASSLQSVVAGEKLFF. The CDR3 DNA sequence: TGTGCCAGCTCACTTCAAAGTGTGGTTGCGGGTGAAAAACTGTTTTTT.

Only one count was recorded for this clonotype. The chain recombines TRBV4-1 with TRBJ2-3, with 10 bases identical to TRBD2. CDR1 and CDR2 (germline): MGHRA, YSYEKL. The junction had 11 bases not matched to a gene; V was cut back by 0 bases and J by 2 bases. CDR3 length equals 19 residues. Here the CDR3 DNA reads TGCGCCAGCAGCCAAGATCCCGCTAGCGGGGGATTTTTCACAGATACGCAGTATTTT. Translating it yields CASSQDPASGGFFTDTQYF.

The rearrangement uses TRBV7-2 and TRBJ2-1; D gene unclear. The CDR3 has 16 residues. Germline V lookup: CDR1 SGHTA, CDR2 FQGNSA. V was trimmed by 3 bases and J by 4 bases, leaving 16 bases between them. CDR3 protein: CASSLMLTAAYNEQFF. CDR3 DNA sequence: TGTGCCAGCAGCTTGATGTTAACGGCCGCGTACAATGAGCAGTTCTTC. Full variable domain (missing parts from reference TRBV7-2 and TRBJ2-1): GAGVSQSPSNKVTEKGKDVELRCDPISGHTALYWYRQSLGQGLEFLIYFQGNSAPDKSGLPSDRFSAERTGGSVSTLTIQRTQQEDSAVYLCASSLMLTAAYNEQFFGPGTRLTVL.

This chain joins TRBV24-1 and TRBJ1-3; TRBD1 matches 7 bases. J lost 0 bases, V lost 4 bases, and 5 bases had no gene match. The CDR3 sequence is 16 residues long. Germline V CDR1 and CDR2: KGHDR, SFDVKD. CDR3: CATSDDRQGSGNTIYF. In DNA, the CDR3 is TGTGCCACCAGTGACGACCGACAGGGCTCTGGAAACACCATATATTTT.

This chain uses TRBV20-1 with TRBJ2-1; 7 bases fit TRBD2. This CDR3 comprises 15 residues. V was pared by 6 bases and J by 5 bases, with 13 bases of the junction left unmatched. Germline V gives CDR1 DFQATT, CDR2 SNEGSKA (reference sequence). The CDR3 nucleotides read TGCAGTGCCTCTGGCGCTAGCGGCACACACAATGAGCAGTTCTTC. Translated, it gives CSASGASGTHNEQFF.

This clonotype was observed a few times. This chain links TRBV12-3 or TRBV12-4 with TRBJ2-7; D perhaps matches TRBD1 (7 bases). Trimming stripped 6 bases from V and 0 bases from J, with 12 bases between. This CDR3 contains 14 residues. The CDR3 coding sequence is TGTGCCAGCAGCGCGCGGGACAGCTCCTACGAGCAGTACTTC. It codes for CASSARDSSYEQYF.

This clonotype was detected once. The chain is built from TRBV5-1 and TRBJ2-7, with 9 positions matching TRBD1. Germline assignment: CDR1 SGHRS and CDR2 YFSETQ. This CDR3 region has 14 residues. With V trimmed by 3 bases and J by 9 bases, 10 bases remained unmatched. The CDR3 sequence is CASSSRRTGEGQYF. CDR3 sequence (DNA): TGCGCCAGCAGCTCTCGAAGGACAGGGGAAGGGCAGTACTTC.

The chain is built from TRBV7-9 and TRBJ2-1; no reliable D call. V dropped 0 bases and J dropped 4 bases, with 13 bases sitting between them. The CDR3 sequence is 16 residues long. CDR1 and CDR2 from the germline V gene are SEHNR and FQNEAQ (reference sequence). CDR3: CASSLALLAEYNEQFF. CDR3 in DNA: TGTGCCAGCAGCTTAGCGCTACTGGCGGAGTACAATGAGCAGTTCTTC. Combining the CDR3 with reference TRBV7-9 and TRBJ2-1 gives the whole variable domain DTGVSQNPRHKITKRGQNVTFRCDPISEHNRLYWYRQTLGQGPEFLTYFQNEAQLEKSRLLSDRFSAERPKGSFSTLEIQRTEQGDSAMYLCASSLALLAEYNEQFFGPGTRLTVL.

This clonotype was recorded a few times. The V call is TRBV5-1, the J call TRBJ2-6; the match to TRBD1 covers 8 bases. This CDR3 contains 16 residues. Germline V gene lookup returns CDR1 SGHRS and CDR2 YFSETQ. The trim removed 4 bases at V and 0 bases at J, leaving 3 bases unmatched. The DNA of the CDR3 is TGCGCCAGCAGCGGGACAGGCGTCTCTGGGGCCAACGTCCTGACTTTC. It translates to CASSGTGVSGANVLTF.

The table lists this clonotype with a few counts. This rearrangement joins TRBV7-3 to TRBJ1-1; D remains ambiguous. Trimming stripped 5 bases from V and 0 bases from J, with 7 bases between. CDR3 length equals 13 residues. Germline CDR1 and CDR2: SGHTA and FQGTGA. As DNA, the CDR3 is TGTGCCAGCAGCCGGGCCATGAACACTGAAGCTTTCTTT. Protein: CASSRAMNTEAFF.

This clonotype came up a few times. The chain employs TRBV29-1 and TRBJ1-1; D unclear. CDR3 length: 10 residues. Germline V CDR1 and CDR2: SQVTM, ANQGSEA. The ends were cut back, 5 bases at V and 4 bases at J, with 5 bases in the middle. CDR3 in DNA: TGCAGCGTTAGTGGCACTGAAGCTTTCTTT. Its translation is CSVSGTEAFF.

V is TRBV7-9 and J is TRBJ1-3; maybe TRBD1 (5 bases). Deletions cut 3 bases from V and 0 bases from J, with 12 bases between. CDR1 is SEHNR, CDR2 FQNEAQ, per germline (reference sequence). The CDR3 extends over 16 amino acids. CDR3 region: CASSFRDARSGNTIYF. In DNA, the CDR3 is TGTGCCAGCAGCTTTAGGGACGCCCGCTCTGGAAACACCATATATTTT.

The chain joins TRBV4-1 to TRBJ2-7; 9 bases agree with TRBD1. The germline CDR1 and CDR2 sequences are MGHRA and YSYEKL. J was trimmed by 2 bases and V by 5 bases; bases with no gene match: 7. The CDR3 runs 15 residues. DNA of the CDR3: TGCGCCAGCAGCAACAGGGGGCTTCGGACCTACGAGCAGTACTTC. Translation gives CASSNRGLRTYEQYF.

The chain uses TRBV2 and TRBJ1-2; D gene uncertain. The CDR3 contains 11 residues. With 5 bases removed from V and 13 bases from J, the gap between germline ends came to 14 bases. Germline assignment: CDR1 SNHLY and CDR2 FYNNEI. CDR3 in DNA: TGTGCCAGCAGTCAAACCGGAATCTGCACCTTC. Translated, it gives CASSQTGICTF.

The gene calls are TRBV15 and TRBJ1-1, with D possibly being TRBD1 (6 bases). The CDR3 contains 16 residues. With 1 base removed from V and 1 base from J, the gap between germline ends came to 13 bases. CDR1 and CDR2 from the germline V gene are LNHNV and YYDKDF (reference sequence). The CDR3 coding sequence is TGTGCCACCAGCAGAGGAAGAGGGGGGCAGAACACTGAAGCTTTCTTT. Translated: CATSRGRGGQNTEAFF.

This chain joins TRBV20-1 and TRBJ2-3; TRBD2 aligns across 9 bases. The CDR3 length is 16 residues. V lost 4 bases, J lost 2 bases, and 10 bases stayed unmatched. Looked up from germline, CDR1 is DFQATT and CDR2 is SNEGSKA (reference sequence). The CDR3 coding sequence is TGCAGTGCTACCGACCGACGCGGGAGGGCCACAGATACGCAGTATTTT. Encoded protein: CSATDRRGRATDTQYF.

This chain's CDR3 is CASSVWGVGETQYF. CDR3 nucleotide sequence: TGTGCCAGCAGTGTATGGGGAGTTGGAGAGACCCAGTACTTC. The chain recombines TRBV2 with TRBJ2-5, with a weak D call TRBD2 (5 bases). Germline V gene sequence: CDR1 SNHLY, CDR2 FYNNEI. There are 14 residues in the CDR3. Trimming removed 4 bases at V and 4 bases at J, with 13 bases between.